This TCR beta chain was identified in a study of cytomegalovirus exposure and HLA in healthy donors. Study-wide context: Sequencing of some 190 million T cells in an earlier analysis found 95 million to 120 million unique TCR beta sequences.

Amplification used 60 Vbeta primers and 13 Jbeta primers. Only in-frame clones appear in the TCRdb table, and some are missing; sequencing was by immunoSEQ multiplex PCR. Among 85,000 to 90,000 clones, approximately 80% were seen once, and the ten largest hold 2.7%. CDR3 length equals 14 residues. Germline loops: CDR1 LNHNV, CDR2 YYDKDF (reference sequence). The V and J genes are TRBV15 and TRBJ2-3; TRBD2 matches at 11 bases. Specimen: PBMCs. The sequence was collected from a man aged 25 to 45 in good health and CMV-seronegative. The CDR3 DNA reads TGTGCAATAGGACTAGCGGGCGGGGCAGATACGCAGTATTTT. Its translation is CAIGLAGGADTQYF.